A selection of T cell receptor beta chains follows, all from one sample in a study of vaccination and CD4 T cells after COVID-19. MiXCR, applied by TCRdb to the PCR reads, yields one record per CDR3 protein. The table lists 20,000 to 25,000 distinct CDR3 sequences, around two fifths of them singletons. These receptors have no known antigen. Specimen: CD4+ T cells from blood, cultured in vitro, collected before SARS-CoV-2 vaccination. These receptors were taken from a human donor who had recovered from COVID-19. CDR3s include the opening cysteine and the closing phenylalanine or tryptophan. The D gene is left open where the match is weak. Clone size, where shown, is once, few, many, or a class for clones that have expanded.

CDR3: CSVKRRGLLAGGNYGYTF
DNA: TGCAGTGTTAAAAGGCGAGGTCTGCTAGCGGGAGGTAACTATGGCTACACCTTC
V: TRBV20-1
J: TRBJ1-2
D: NA
size: NA

CDR3: CASSPSGSRTDTQYF
DNA: TGTGCCAGCAGCCCTAGCGGGAGTAGGACAGATACGCAGTATTTT
V: TRBV12-3/TRBV12-4
J: TRBJ2-3
D: TRBD2
size: NA

CDR3: CASSPGDRNTEAFF
DNA: TGTGCCAGCAGCCCCGGGGATAGGAACACTGAAGCTTTCTTT
V: TRBV6-2/TRBV6-3
J: TRBJ1-1
D: NA
size: few

CDR3: CASRVDRGLRAFF
DNA: TGTGCCAGCAGAGTCGACAGGGGGCTAAGAGCTTTCTTT
V: TRBV6-1
J: TRBJ1-1
D: TRBD1
size: few

CDR3: CSAALEETQYF
DNA: TGCAGCGCCGCCCTAGAAGAGACCCAGTACTTC
V: TRBV29-1
J: TRBJ2-5
D: NA
size: NA

CDR3: CASSLTRRNTEAFF
DNA: TGCGCCAGCAGCCTCACCCGCCGGAACACTGAAGCTTTCTTT
V: TRBV5-1
J: TRBJ1-1
D: NA
size: NA

CDR3: CSAAGTDNSPLHF
DNA: TGCAGTGCTGCCGGGACGGATAATTCACCCCTCCACTTT
V: TRBV20-1
J: TRBJ1-6
D: NA
size: few

CDR3: CASSDDTGHTEAFF
DNA: TGTGCCAGTAGCGACGACACCGGCCACACTGAAGCTTTCTTT
V: TRBV19
J: TRBJ1-1
D: NA
size: few

CDR3: CASSYRDSTYGYTF
DNA: TGTGCCAGCAGCTACCGGGACAGCACCTATGGCTACACCTTC
V: TRBV5-4
J: TRBJ1-2
D: TRBD1
size: few

CDR3: CASSPFGVAGAPDTQYF
DNA: TGTGCCAGCAGCCCGTTTGGAGTAGCGGGGGCACCAGATACGCAGTATTTT
V: TRBV4-2
J: TRBJ2-3
D: TRBD2
size: NA

CDR3: CASSFSGIAGNSPLHF
DNA: TGTGCCAGCAGTTTTTCGGGAATCGCGGGTAATTCACCCCTCCACTTT
V: TRBV28
J: TRBJ1-6
D: NA
size: few

CDR3: CSAKVRDRGRGNYGYTF
DNA: TGCAGTGCTAAGGTTCGGGACAGGGGGCGAGGCAACTATGGCTACACCTTC
V: TRBV20-1
J: TRBJ1-2
D: TRBD1
size: NA

CDR3: CASSSGGHGIYEQYF
DNA: TGTGCCAGCTCCTCAGGGGGGCATGGAATATACGAGCAGTACTTC
V: TRBV6-1
J: TRBJ2-7
D: NA
size: NA

CDR3: CASSPGGHQAETQYF
DNA: TGTGCCAGCAGCCCGGGAGGTCATCAAGCGGAGACCCAGTACTTC
V: TRBV7-3
J: TRBJ2-5
D: TRBD2
size: few

CDR3: CATSGRPSDTQYF
DNA: TGTGCCACCAGCGGAAGACCGTCAGATACGCAGTATTTT
V: TRBV15
J: TRBJ2-3
D: NA
size: few

CDR3: CASSQTDRGNEQYF
DNA: TGTGCCAGCAGTCAAACGGACAGGGGGAATGAGCAGTACTTC
V: TRBV25-1
J: TRBJ2-7
D: TRBD1
size: NA